This is a list of T cell receptor beta chains from one sample in a study of OX40 agonist ivuxolimab in advanced cancers. Generated by immunoSEQ multiplex PCR, the TCRdb table keeps only in-frame clones and is missing some. The sample carries under 80,000 clones, 65% to 90% recorded once. The source was CD4+ or CD8+ T cells sorted from blood, collected in a trial of the OX40 agonist ivuxolimab. The receptor set was obtained from an adult with an advanced solid tumor such as melanoma, head and neck, liver or kidney cancer. CDR3s include the opening cysteine and the closing phenylalanine or tryptophan. D genes are given only for firm matches. Size is stated for part of the rows, as once, few or many counts, or as a class when the clone is expanded.

CDR3 length	D gene	V gene	J gene	clone size	CDR3 protein	CDR3 DNA
12	NA	TRBV6-5	TRBJ1-1	NA	CASSYSNTEAFF	TGTGCCAGCAGTTACTCGAACACTGAAGCTTTCTTT
15	TRBD2	TRBV7-3	TRBJ2-1	NA	CASSLTASGNNEQFF	TGTGCCAGCAGCTTAACGGCTAGCGGGAACAATGAGCAGTTCTTC
14	TRBD1	TRBV7-2	TRBJ1-1	NA	CASRDYRGETEAFF	TGTGCCAGCAGGGATTACAGGGGAGAGACTGAAGCTTTCTTT
14	NA	TRBV6-1	TRBJ1-5	few	CASSSRASEQPQHF	TGTGCCAGCAGTAGCCGGGCCTCCGAACAGCCCCAGCATTTT
13	NA	TRBV7-2	TRBJ1-2	few	CASSLARDYGYTF	TGTGCCAGCAGCTTAGCCAGGGACTATGGCTACACCTTC
14	TRBD1	TRBV5-1	TRBJ2-4	once	CASSLRQGINIQYF	TGCGCCAGCAGCCTTAGACAGGGGATAAACATTCAGTACTTC
13	NA	TRBV2	TRBJ1-4	few	CASNGGINEKLFF	TGTGCCAGCAACGGAGGGATAAATGAAAAACTGTTTTTT
13	NA	TRBV10-2	TRBJ1-5	NA	CASSELDNQPQHF	TGCGCCAGCAGTGAACTGGACAATCAGCCCCAGCATTTT
14	NA	TRBV7-9	TRBJ1-1	NA	CASSLAGWGTEAFF	TGTGCCAGCAGCTTAGCAGGATGGGGGACTGAAGCTTTCTTT
15	NA	TRBV6-5	TRBJ2-5	NA	CASSYSSDRFETQYF	TGTGCCAGCAGTTACTCGAGCGACAGGTTTGAGACCCAGTACTTC
15	NA	TRBV7-8	TRBJ2-6	NA	CASSLVYSGANVLTF	TGTGCCAGCAGCTTGGTTTACTCTGGGGCCAACGTCCTGACTTTC
14	NA	TRBV5-1	TRBJ1-1	once	CASSLEGMNTEAFF	TGCGCCAGCAGCCTCGAAGGAATGAACACTGAAGCTTTCTTT
14	TRBD1	TRBV28	TRBJ1-1	NA	CASTAGQSNTEAFF	TGTGCCAGCACCGCGGGACAGTCGAACACTGAAGCTTTCTTT
16	NA	TRBV7-8	TRBJ2-2	NA	CASNPTPGTNTGELFF	TGTGCCAGCAACCCCACCCCCGGGACAAACACCGGGGAGCTGTTTTTT
15	TRBD1	TRBV7-2	TRBJ1-2	few	CASSSNRQGANGYTF	TGTGCCAGCAGCTCGAACCGACAGGGCGCCAACGGCTACACCTTC
15	NA	TRBV5-7	TRBJ1-1	NA	CASSWRTALNTEAFF	TGTGCCAGCAGCTGGAGGACGGCGCTGAACACTGAAGCTTTCTTT
15	NA	TRBV5-1	TRBJ2-1	NA	CASSPRRSSYNEQFF	TGCGCCAGCAGCCCGCGGCGGAGCTCCTACAATGAGCAGTTCTTC
13	TRBD1	TRBV30	TRBJ1-1	NA	CAWVGQGYTEAFF	TGTGCCTGGGTTGGACAGGGCTACACTGAAGCTTTCTTT
13	NA	TRBV5-4	TRBJ2-5	NA	CASSLAGGETQYF	TGTGCCAGCAGCTTGGCCGGCGGAGAGACCCAGTACTTC
14	NA	TRBV4-2	TRBJ1-2	once	CASSLGGRGRGYTF	TGTGCCAGCAGCTTGGGCGGCAGGGGTCGAGGCTACACCTTC
13	TRBD1	TRBV7-8	TRBJ2-7	once	CASSLDRGREQYF	TGTGCCAGCAGCCTGGACAGGGGGCGAGAGCAGTACTTC
15	TRBD1	TRBV19	TRBJ2-1	NA	CASGETGTANNEQFF	TGTGCCAGTGGCGAGACCGGGACAGCAAACAATGAGCAGTTCTTC
15	TRBD2	TRBV9	TRBJ2-3	NA	CASSVTGGHTDTQYF	TGTGCCAGCAGCGTAACGGGGGGGCACACAGATACGCAGTATTTT
13	NA	TRBV21-1	TRBJ1-1	NA	CASTLAGGWRAFF	TGTGCCAGCACCCTCGCCGGCGGGTGGCGAGCTTTCTTT
12	NA	TRBV7-2	TRBJ1-1	NA	CASSLYQGRAFF	TGTGCCAGCAGCTTATACCAGGGGAGGGCTTTCTTT
13	NA	TRBV10-2	TRBJ2-5	NA	CASSDGSRETQYF	TGCGCCAGCAGTGATGGTTCCAGGGAGACCCAGTACTTC
14	NA	TRBV7-9	TRBJ1-2	NA	CASLVGGANGGYTF	TGTGCCAGTCTGGTGGGGGGCGCGAATGGTGGCTACACCTTC
12	NA	TRBV29-1	TRBJ2-2	few	CSVGAVSGELFF	TGCAGCGTTGGGGCCGTCTCCGGGGAGCTGTTTTTT
15	TRBD1	TRBV6-6	TRBJ1-1	NA	CASTHRDRKNTEAFF	TGTGCCAGCACCCACCGGGACAGGAAGAACACTGAAGCTTTCTTT
12	TRBD1	TRBV6-1	TRBJ1-2	NA	CASTRDRSGYTF	TGTGCCAGCACTCGGGACAGGAGTGGCTACACCTTC
15	TRBD1	TRBV5-6	TRBJ2-3	NA	CASFRTGGSTDTQYF	TGTGCCAGCTTTAGGACAGGGGGTAGCACAGATACGCAGTATTTT
13	TRBD1	TRBV13	TRBJ1-1	NA	CASTTGTGTAAFF	TGTGCCAGCACCACGGGGACAGGGACCGCCGCTTTCTTT
15	NA	TRBV5-1	TRBJ1-2	NA	CASSLDPAGALGYTF	TGCGCCAGCAGCTTGGACCCAGCGGGGGCGCTTGGCTACACCTTC
16	TRBD1	TRBV9	TRBJ2-2	once	CASSVGDRGLTGELFF	TGTGCCAGCAGCGTAGGGGACAGGGGGCTCACCGGGGAGCTGTTTTTT
15	NA	TRBV18	TRBJ2-2	once	CASSPGATNTGELFF	TGTGCCAGCTCACCAGGGGCAACGAACACCGGGGAGCTGTTTTTT
14	TRBD2	TRBV27	TRBJ2-7	NA	CASSRLAGRYEQYF	TGTGCCAGCAGCAGACTAGCGGGGAGGTACGAGCAGTACTTC
14	NA	TRBV18	TRBJ1-1	NA	CASSPMEWNTEAFF	TGTGCCAGCTCACCAATGGAGTGGAACACTGAAGCTTTCTTT
14	NA	TRBV15	TRBJ1-4	once	CATSRRATNEKLFF	TGTGCCACCAGCAGAAGAGCAACTAATGAAAAACTGTTTTTT
16	TRBD1	TRBV4-2	TRBJ2-7	NA	CASSQDQGQGVGEQYF	TGTGCCAGCAGCCAAGATCAGGGACAGGGTGTAGGCGAGCAGTACTTC
11	NA	TRBV20-1	TRBJ2-7	NA	CSASRGYEQYF	TGCAGTGCCAGTCGGGGCTACGAGCAGTACTTC
12	TRBD2	TRBV12-5	TRBJ2-5	NA	CASGLIAGHTYF	TGTGCTAGTGGTTTGATAGCGGGGCATACTTACTTC
14	TRBD2	TRBV30	TRBJ2-1	few	CAWSVASGIREQFF	TGTGCCTGGAGTGTGGCTAGCGGCATAAGGGAGCAGTTCTTC
14	NA	TRBV2	TRBJ2-5	NA	CARGGRRTQETQYF	TGTGCCAGAGGGGGAAGGCGAACTCAAGAGACCCAGTACTTC
15	TRBD1	TRBV9	TRBJ1-1	NA	CASNGQGSPNTEAFF	TGTGCCAGCAATGGACAGGGATCTCCGAACACTGAAGCTTTCTTT
15	TRBD2	TRBV5-1	TRBJ2-1	few	CASSSGSGRNNEQFF	TGCGCCAGCAGCTCCGGTAGCGGGAGAAACAATGAGCAGTTCTTC
16	NA	TRBV19	TRBJ2-5	NA	CASSTLGTSLQETQYF	TGTGCCAGTAGTACCCTCGGGACTTCTCTACAAGAGACCCAGTACTTC
15	NA	TRBV10-1	TRBJ2-1	NA	CASSEWRGPYNEQFF	TGCGCCAGCAGTGAGTGGAGGGGGCCCTACAATGAGCAGTTCTTC
12	NA	TRBV5-5	TRBJ1-1	NA	CASSLVRGEAFF	TGTGCCAGCAGCTTGGTCCGGGGTGAAGCTTTCTTT
17	NA	TRBV30	TRBJ1-5	NA	CAWSVGTGIRSNQPQHF	TGTGCCTGGAGTGTGGGGACGGGGATACGTAGCAATCAGCCCCAGCATTTT
15	NA	TRBV5-1	TRBJ2-1	NA	CASSATGQNWNEQFF	TGCGCCAGCAGCGCAACAGGGCAGAATTGGAATGAGCAGTTCTTC
15	NA	TRBV5-4	TRBJ2-5	NA	CASSSPGAGRETQYF	TGTGCCAGCAGCTCCCCAGGTGCGGGCCGGGAGACCCAGTACTTC
13	NA	TRBV7-3	TRBJ2-2	NA	CASARSNTGELFF	TGTGCCAGCGCGAGATCGAACACCGGGGAGCTGTTTTTT
11	NA	TRBV7-9	TRBJ1-1	few	CASVLNTEAFF	TGTGCCAGCGTCTTGAACACTGAAGCTTTCTTT
17	TRBD2	TRBV19	TRBJ2-1	NA	CASKLSVLAHLNNEQFF	TGTGCCAGTAAATTATCCGTACTAGCGCACTTAAACAATGAGCAGTTCTTC
14	TRBD1	TRBV28	TRBJ2-5	NA	CASSPDRSQETQYF	TGTGCCAGCAGCCCGGACAGGAGCCAAGAGACCCAGTACTTC
15	NA	TRBV2	TRBJ2-3	NA	CASRETGTSTDTQYF	TGTGCCAGCAGGGAAACCGGGACTAGCACAGATACGCAGTATTTT
15	NA	TRBV29-1	TRBJ2-3	NA	CSSRGPGTRTDTQYF	TGCAGCTCCCGGGGTCCCGGGACCCGCACAGATACGCAGTATTTT
16	NA	TRBV5-4	TRBJ1-1	NA	CASSPLLGGLNTEAFF	TGTGCCAGCAGCCCCCTGTTGGGAGGTCTGAACACTGAAGCTTTCTTT
13	TRBD2	TRBV5-4	TRBJ2-7	NA	CASSLGGGYEQYF	TGTGCCAGCAGCTTGGGCGGGGGCTACGAGCAGTACTTC
15	TRBD1	TRBV7-9	TRBJ2-2	few	CASTQGTANTGELFF	TGTGCCAGCACCCAGGGGACAGCGAACACCGGGGAGCTGTTTTTT